This TCR beta chain was sequenced during a study of blood T cell repertoires in COVID-19. TCRdb's table, derived via immunoSEQ multiplex PCR, lists solely in-frame clones and lacks some. The data contain over 250,000 clones, approximately 90% of them seen just once; the ten biggest clones take up around 12%. CDR1 and CDR2 from the germline V gene are KGHDR and SFDVKD. CDR3 length: 13 amino acids. V lost 2 bases and J 3 bases, leaving 7 bases between the germline ends. The sequence was obtained from a woman aged 60-75 years with acute or convalescent COVID-19. The sample consisted of peripheral blood. V is TRBV24-1 and J is TRBJ2-7; no definite D call. CDR3 amino acids: CATSDSGGYEQYF. The CDR3 nucleotides are TGTGCCACCAGTGATTCCGGCGGCTACGAGCAGTACTTC.